This T cell receptor (beta chain) was sequenced during a study of cytomegalovirus exposure and HLA in healthy donors. Study-level results: HLA alleles were associated with 15,000 to 20,000 TCR beta sequences in a later analysis at 0.05 false discovery rate.

About this clone: Its target is unknown.

The CDR3 covers 17 residues. Trimming took off 3 bases at V and 5 bases at J, with 20 bases between the two ends. Germline-derived CDR1 and CDR2 are LGHNA and YNFKEQ. Amplification used 60 Vbeta primers and 13 Jbeta primers. Some clones are missing from TCRdb's copy, which holds only in-frame ones; the method was immunoSEQ multiplex PCR. The table lists 200,000 to 250,000 clones, 76% of them singletons. The sample was PBMCs. The V and J genes are TRBV4-2 and TRBJ2-1; maybe TRBD2 (5 bases). This sequence was found in a man in his late teens or twenties in good health and CMV-seronegative. The CDR3 coding sequence is TGTGCCAGCAGCCATCTATTACGGGGTAGCGAGAACAATGAGCAGTTCTTC. Protein product: CASSHLLRGSENNEQFF.